A single count supports the clone carrying this T cell receptor beta chain. Primers used in a second PCR of roughly 7 to 12 cycles were a sample-barcoded 5' primer and a J-beta primer mix. The template-switch adaptor was a 5' adaptor with 12 random nucleotides. It tagged each cDNA molecule. Sequencing recovered at least 3 million CDR3-containing paired-end reads from each sample. TCRdb recomputed calls from the 5' RACE reads with MiXCR, one row per CDR3 protein. The sample shows fewer than 900,000 distinct CDR3 sequences, roughly 43% of them seen only once. This entry is derived from a study of blood T cells in healthy people across ages. Study information: Using template switching, researchers captured about one barcoded beta molecule for each two T cells.

The clonotype comes from a woman aged 55-75 years in good health. The sequenced sample was blood.

The CDR3 DNA follows: TGTGCCAGCAGTTGGAAAAGACAGGGGGCGGATACGCAGTATTTT. Protein product: CASSWKRQGADTQYF. The chain carries TRBV6-2 or TRBV6-3 and TRBJ2-3; 10 nucleotides align to TRBD1. The ends lost 4 bases at V and 6 bases at J; junction bases unmatched: 7. Germline V lookup: CDR1 MNHEY, CDR2 SVGEGT. This CDR3 spans 15 amino acids.